Sequencing of this T cell receptor beta chain was carried out in a study of T cells in Graves' hyperthyroidism and ophthalmopathy. There are a few counts of this clonotype. The antigen remains unidentified. Researchers amplified the TCR beta CDR3 regions from RNA transcripts. The HTBI primer set was used in a first-round RT-PCR of the TCR CDR3. From the multiplex PCR reads, TCRdb called clonotypes with MiXCR, one entry per CDR3 protein. Among around 450,000 distinct CDR3 sequences listed, approximately 15% were seen once. Whole-study findings and limits: Peripheral blood also featured most of the thyroid clonotypes expanded above 0.001.

An absence of ophthalmopathy progression within 18 months meant stable Graves' hyperthyroidism. Patients were excluded because of uncontrolled infection, other autoimmune disease, pregnancy or lactation. Diagnoses used clinical symptoms, serum thyroxine and TRAb, thyroid ultrasound and orbital computed tomography. The receptor's source is a young woman with Graves' hyperthyroidism. What was sequenced was blood.

Here the CDR3 reads CASSESGRGTGELFF. The CDR3 DNA reads TGCGCCAGCAGTGAGAGCGGGAGAGGTACCGGGGAGCTGTTTTTT. The chain is built from TRBV10-1 and TRBJ2-2; 8 bases agree with TRBD2. Trimming at V came to 2 bases and at J to 5 bases, leaving 4 bases not matched to a gene. This CDR3 comprises 15 residues. Germline CDR1 and CDR2: WNHNN and SYGVQD (reference sequence).